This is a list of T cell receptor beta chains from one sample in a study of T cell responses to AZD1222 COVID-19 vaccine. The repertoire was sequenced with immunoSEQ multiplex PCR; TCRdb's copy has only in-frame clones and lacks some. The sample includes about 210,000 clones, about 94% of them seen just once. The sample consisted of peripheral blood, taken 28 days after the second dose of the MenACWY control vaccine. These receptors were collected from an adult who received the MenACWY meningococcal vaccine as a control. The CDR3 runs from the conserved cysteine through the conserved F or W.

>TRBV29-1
CSVRAGSYEQYF
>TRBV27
CASSLAWNTEAFF
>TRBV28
CASSRTGGSYNSPLHF
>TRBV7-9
CASSRSLAGVHEQYF
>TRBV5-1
CASSLGERLAGGELFF
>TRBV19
CASSSHMGLAGGYEQYF
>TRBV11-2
CASTKEKSPLHF
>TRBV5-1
CASSFTGTGDEQYF
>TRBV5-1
CASSLDGGIPYEQYF
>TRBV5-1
CASRALSSYNEQFF
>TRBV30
CAWKPRYSNQPQHF
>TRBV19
CASSIRGKEELFF
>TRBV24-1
CATRGNGNNEQFF
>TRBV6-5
CASSYGQGAVEQYF
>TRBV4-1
CASSPITGKPQHF
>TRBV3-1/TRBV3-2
CASSQSRGQGVLEQYF
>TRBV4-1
CASSQVLTAGPLHF
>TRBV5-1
CASSFGTGFEAFF
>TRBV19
CATVDRASTDTQYF
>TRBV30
CAFRDDWIGEKLFF